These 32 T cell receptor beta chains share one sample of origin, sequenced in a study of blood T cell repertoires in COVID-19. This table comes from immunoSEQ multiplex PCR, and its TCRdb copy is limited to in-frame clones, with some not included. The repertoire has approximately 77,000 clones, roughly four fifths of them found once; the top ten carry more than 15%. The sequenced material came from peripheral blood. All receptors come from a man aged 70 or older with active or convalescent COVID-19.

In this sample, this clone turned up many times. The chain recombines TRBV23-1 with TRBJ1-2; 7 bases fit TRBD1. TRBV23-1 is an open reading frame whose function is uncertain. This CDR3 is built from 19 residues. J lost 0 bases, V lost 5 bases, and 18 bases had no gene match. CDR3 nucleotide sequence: TGCGCCAGCAGTTCTGAACCCTACCCAGGGGGAATAGCTAACTATGGCTACACCTTC. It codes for CASSSEPYPGGIANYGYTF.

This chain's CDR3 is CASSPGDRGRTDTQYF. The CDR3, as DNA: TGCGCCAGCAGCCCTGGGGACAGGGGGCGGACAGATACGCAGTATTTT. The chain combines TRBV5-1 with TRBJ2-3; TRBD1 aligns across 12 bases. The germline V gene encodes CDR1 SGHRS and CDR2 YFSETQ. The V gene end was trimmed by 4 bases and the J gene end by 3 bases; junction bases not matched to a gene: 6. The CDR3 consists of 16 residues.

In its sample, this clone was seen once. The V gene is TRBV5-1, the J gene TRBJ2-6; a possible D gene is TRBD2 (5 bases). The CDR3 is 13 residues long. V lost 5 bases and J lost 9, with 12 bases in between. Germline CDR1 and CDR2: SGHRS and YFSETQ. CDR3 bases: TGCGCCAGCAGGTACGGGGAAGTCAACGTCCTGACTTTC. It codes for CASRYGEVNVLTF.

CDR3 sequence (DNA): TGCGCCAGCAGCTCAGAAGCACAGTGGGGAGTCACTGAAGCTTTCTTT. Translating it yields CASSSEAQWGVTEAFF. This chain joins TRBV5-1 and TRBJ1-1; D not resolved. Trimming cost V 3 bases and J 4 bases, with 19 bases left between them. The CDR3 totals 16 residues. Germline lookup yields CDR1 SGHRS and CDR2 YFSETQ. The full variable domain, its missing parts supplied by reference TRBV5-1 and TRBJ1-1, is KAGVTQTPRYLIKTRGQQVTLSCSPISGHRSVSWYQQTPGQGLQFLFEYFSETQRNKGNFPGRFSGRQFSNSRSEMNVSTLELGDSALYLCASSSEAQWGVTEAFFGQGTRLTVV.

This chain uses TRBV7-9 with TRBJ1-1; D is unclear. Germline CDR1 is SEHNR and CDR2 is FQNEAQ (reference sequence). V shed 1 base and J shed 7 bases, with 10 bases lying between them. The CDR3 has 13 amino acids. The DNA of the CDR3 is TGTGCCAGCAGCTTAGACGGAGTCGATGAAGCTTTCTTT. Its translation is CASSLDGVDEAFF.

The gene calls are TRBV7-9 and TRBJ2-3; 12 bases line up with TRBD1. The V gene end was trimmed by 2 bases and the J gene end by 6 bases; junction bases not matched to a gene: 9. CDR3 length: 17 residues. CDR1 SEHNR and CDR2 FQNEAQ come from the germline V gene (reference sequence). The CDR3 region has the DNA TGTGCCAGCAGCTTACTACGTGGGACAGGGGGCGCGGATACGCAGTATTTT. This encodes CASSLLRGTGGADTQYF.

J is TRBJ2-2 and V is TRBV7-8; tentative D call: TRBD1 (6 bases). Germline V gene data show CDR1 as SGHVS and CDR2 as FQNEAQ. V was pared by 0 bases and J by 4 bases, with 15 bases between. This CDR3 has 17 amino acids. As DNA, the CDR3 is TGTGCCAGCAGCTTAGCCCACAGGGCGGTCCTCACCGGGGAGCTGTTTTTT. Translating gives CASSLAHRAVLTGELFF.

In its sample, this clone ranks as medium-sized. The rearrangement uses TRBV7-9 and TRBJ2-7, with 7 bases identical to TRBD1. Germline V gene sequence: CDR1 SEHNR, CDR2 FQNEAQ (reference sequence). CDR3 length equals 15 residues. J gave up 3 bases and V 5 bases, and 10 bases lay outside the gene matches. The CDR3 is CASSDSRDSDYEQYF. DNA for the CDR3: TGTGCCAGCAGCGACTCGAGGGACAGCGACTACGAGCAGTACTTC.

The CDR3 region has the DNA TGTGCCGGAAGGAGGGGTGCCTACGAGCAGTACTTC. Translation: CAGRRGAYEQYF. The J gene is TRBJ2-7, the V gene TRBV30, with D tentatively TRBD2 (6 bases). Germline V CDR1 and CDR2: GTSNPN, SVGIG (reference sequence). The CDR3 totals 12 residues. The V end lost 8 bases, the J end lost 2 bases, and 13 bases lay between the germline ends.

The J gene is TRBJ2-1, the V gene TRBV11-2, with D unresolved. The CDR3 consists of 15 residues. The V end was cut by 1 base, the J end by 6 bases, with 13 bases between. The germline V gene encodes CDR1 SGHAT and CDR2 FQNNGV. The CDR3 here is CASSLAQELVNEQFF. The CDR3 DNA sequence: TGTGCCAGCAGCTTAGCCCAGGAATTAGTCAATGAGCAGTTCTTC.

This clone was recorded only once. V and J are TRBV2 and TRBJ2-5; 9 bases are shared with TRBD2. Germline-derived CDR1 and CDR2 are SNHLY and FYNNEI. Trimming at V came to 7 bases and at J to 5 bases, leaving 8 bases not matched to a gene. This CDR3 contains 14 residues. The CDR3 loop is CASNALAGAETQYF. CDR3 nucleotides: TGTGCCAGCAATGCGTTAGCGGGGGCGGAGACCCAGTACTTC.

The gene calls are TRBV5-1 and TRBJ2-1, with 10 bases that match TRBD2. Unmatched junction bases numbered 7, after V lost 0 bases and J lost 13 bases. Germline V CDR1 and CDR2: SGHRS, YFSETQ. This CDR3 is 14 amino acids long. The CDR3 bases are TGCGCCAGCAGCTTGGATAATGCTAGCGGGGGACAGTTCTTC. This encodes CASSLDNASGGQFF.

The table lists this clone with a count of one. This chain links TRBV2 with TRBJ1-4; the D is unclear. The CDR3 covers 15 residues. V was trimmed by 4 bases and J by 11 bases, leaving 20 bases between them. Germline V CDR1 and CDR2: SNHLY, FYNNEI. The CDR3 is CASSGKVAASAKLFF. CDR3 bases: TGTGCCAGCAGTGGGAAAGTTGCGGCCTCGGCCAAACTGTTTTTT.

The CDR3 loop is CASGEETQYF. The CDR3 DNA sequence: TGCGCCAGCGGAGAAGAGACCCAGTACTTC. The rearrangement joins TRBV5-1 to TRBJ2-5; D unresolved. Germline CDR1 is SGHRS and CDR2 is YFSETQ. The CDR3 totals 10 residues. V was cut by 7 bases and J by 3 bases, with 4 bases left in between.

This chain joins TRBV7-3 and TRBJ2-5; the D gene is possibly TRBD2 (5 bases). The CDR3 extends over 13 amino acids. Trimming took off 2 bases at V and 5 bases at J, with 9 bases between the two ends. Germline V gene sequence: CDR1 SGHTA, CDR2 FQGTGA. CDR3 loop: CASSLERWETQYF. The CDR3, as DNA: TGTGCCAGCAGCTTAGAGCGGTGGGAGACCCAGTACTTC.

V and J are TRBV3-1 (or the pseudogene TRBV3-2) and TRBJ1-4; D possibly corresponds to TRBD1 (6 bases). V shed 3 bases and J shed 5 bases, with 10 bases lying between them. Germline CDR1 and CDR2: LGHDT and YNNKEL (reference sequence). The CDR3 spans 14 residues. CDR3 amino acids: CASSHRGGNEKLFF. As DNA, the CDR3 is TGTGCCAGCAGCCACAGGGGTGGGAATGAAAAACTGTTTTTT.

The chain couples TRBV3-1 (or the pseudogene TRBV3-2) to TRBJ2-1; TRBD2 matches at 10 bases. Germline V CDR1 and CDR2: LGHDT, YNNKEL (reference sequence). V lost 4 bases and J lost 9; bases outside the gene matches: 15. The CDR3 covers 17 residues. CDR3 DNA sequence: TGTGCCAGCAGCCCTAGGCTAGGCCTAGCGGGGGAAGGTGAGCAGTTCTTC. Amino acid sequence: CASSPRLGLAGEGEQFF.

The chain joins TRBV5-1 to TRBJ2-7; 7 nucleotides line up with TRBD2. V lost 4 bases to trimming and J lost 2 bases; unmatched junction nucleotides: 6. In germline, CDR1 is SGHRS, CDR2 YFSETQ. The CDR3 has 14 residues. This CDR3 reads CASSPREGTYEQYF. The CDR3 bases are TGCGCCAGCAGCCCCAGGGAGGGGACCTACGAGCAGTACTTC.

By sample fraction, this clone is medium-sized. CDR3 residues: CSVEGGADSSTDTQYF. CDR3 coding DNA: TGCAGCGTTGAAGGTGGAGCGGATTCTAGCACAGATACGCAGTATTTT. The V call is TRBV29-1, the J call TRBJ2-3; maybe TRBD2 (5 bases). This CDR3 has 16 residues. V lost 1 base and J 0 bases, leaving 14 bases between the germline ends. CDR1 and CDR2 (germline): SQVTM, ANQGSEA.

CDR3 loop: CASSPTGFRNTIYF. In nucleotides, the CDR3 is TGTGCCAGCTCACCAACAGGGTTCAGAAACACCATATATTTT. This chain uses TRBV18 with TRBJ1-3; D perhaps matches TRBD1 (6 bases). Germline loops: CDR1 KGHSH, CDR2 LQKENI. V shed 2 bases and J shed 5 bases, with 10 bases lying between them. This CDR3 contains 14 residues.

The CDR3, as DNA: TGTGCCAGCAACATAGCGGGGGGTGAGACCCAGTACTTC. It yields the protein CASNIAGGETQYF. V usage is TRBV28 and J usage is TRBJ2-5; 10 positions agree with TRBD2. Germline V gene data show CDR1 as MDHEN and CDR2 as SYDVKM. J was trimmed by 5 bases and V by 7 bases; bases with no gene match: 4. The CDR3 contains 13 residues.

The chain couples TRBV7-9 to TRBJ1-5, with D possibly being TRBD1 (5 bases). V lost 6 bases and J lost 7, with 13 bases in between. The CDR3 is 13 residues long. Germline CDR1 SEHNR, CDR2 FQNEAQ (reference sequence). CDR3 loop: CASRRGEEQPQHF. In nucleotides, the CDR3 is TGTGCCAGCAGGCGAGGGGAGGAGCAGCCCCAGCATTTT.

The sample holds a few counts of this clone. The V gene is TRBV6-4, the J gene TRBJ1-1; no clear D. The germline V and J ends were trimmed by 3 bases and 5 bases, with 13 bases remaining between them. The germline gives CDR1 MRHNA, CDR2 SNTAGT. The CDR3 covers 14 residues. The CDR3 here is CASSEVAYGTEAFF. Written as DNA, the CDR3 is TGTGCCAGCAGTGAGGTTGCCTACGGGACTGAAGCTTTCTTT.

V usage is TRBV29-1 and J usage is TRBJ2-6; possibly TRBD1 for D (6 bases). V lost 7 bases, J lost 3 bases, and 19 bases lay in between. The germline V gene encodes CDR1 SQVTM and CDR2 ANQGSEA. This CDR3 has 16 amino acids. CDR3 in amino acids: CSATADRKFGANVLTF. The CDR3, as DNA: TGCAGCGCAACAGCCGACAGGAAGTTTGGGGCCAACGTCCTGACTTTC.

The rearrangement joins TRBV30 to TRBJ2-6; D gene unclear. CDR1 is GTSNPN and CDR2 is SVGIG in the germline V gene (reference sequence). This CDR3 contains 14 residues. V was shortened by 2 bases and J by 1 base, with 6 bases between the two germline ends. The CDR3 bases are TGTGCCTGGAGTCCCGGGTCTGGGGCCAACGTCCTGACTTTC. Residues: CAWSPGSGANVLTF.

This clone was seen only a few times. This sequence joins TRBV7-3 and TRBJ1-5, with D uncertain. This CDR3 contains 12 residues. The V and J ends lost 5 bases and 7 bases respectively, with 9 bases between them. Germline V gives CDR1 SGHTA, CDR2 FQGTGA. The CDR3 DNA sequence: TGTGCCAGCAGCCCCCCCGGGCAGCCCCAGCATTTT. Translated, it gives CASSPPGQPQHF.

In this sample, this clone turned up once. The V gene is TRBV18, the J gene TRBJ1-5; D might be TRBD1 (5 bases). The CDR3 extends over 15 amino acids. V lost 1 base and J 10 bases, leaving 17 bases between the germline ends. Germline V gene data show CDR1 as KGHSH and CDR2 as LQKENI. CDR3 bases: TGTGCCAGCTCACCACTCGAGTCAAGGGGTGAACCCCAGCATTTT. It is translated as CASSPLESRGEPQHF. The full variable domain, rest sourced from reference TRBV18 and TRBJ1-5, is NAGVMQNPRHLVRRRGQEARLRCSPMKGHSHVYWYRQLPEEGLKFMVYLQKENIIDESGMPKERFSAEFPKEGPSILRIQQVVRGDSAAYFCASSPLESRGEPQHFGDGTRLSIL.

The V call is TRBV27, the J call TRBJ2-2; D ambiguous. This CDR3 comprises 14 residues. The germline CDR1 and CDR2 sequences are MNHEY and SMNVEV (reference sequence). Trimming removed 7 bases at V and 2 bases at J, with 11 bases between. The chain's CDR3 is CASMVRFNTGELFF. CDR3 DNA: TGTGCCAGCATGGTGAGATTTAACACCGGGGAGCTGTTTTTT.

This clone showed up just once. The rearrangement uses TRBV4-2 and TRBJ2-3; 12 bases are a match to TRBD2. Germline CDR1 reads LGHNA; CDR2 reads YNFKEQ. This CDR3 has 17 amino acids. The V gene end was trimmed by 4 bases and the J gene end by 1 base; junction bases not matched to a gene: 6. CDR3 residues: CASSRLAGGFGTDTQYF. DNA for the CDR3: TGTGCCAGCAGCCGGCTAGCGGGGGGGTTCGGCACAGATACGCAGTATTTT.

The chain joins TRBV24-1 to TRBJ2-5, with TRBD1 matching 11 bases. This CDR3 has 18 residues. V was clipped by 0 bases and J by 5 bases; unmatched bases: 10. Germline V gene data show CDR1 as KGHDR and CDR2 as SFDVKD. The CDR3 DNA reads TGTGCCACCAGTGATTTGCCGGGACAGGGGGTACCCGGGGAGACCCAGTACTTC. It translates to CATSDLPGQGVPGETQYF.

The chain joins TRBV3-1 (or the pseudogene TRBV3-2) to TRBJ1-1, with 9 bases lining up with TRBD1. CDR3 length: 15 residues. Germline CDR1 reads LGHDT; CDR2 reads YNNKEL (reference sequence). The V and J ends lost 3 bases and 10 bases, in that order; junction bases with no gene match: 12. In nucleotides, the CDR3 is TGTGCCAGCAGCCAGAGACAGGGGGTTATTTCCCCAGCTTTCTTT. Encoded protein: CASSQRQGVISPAFF.

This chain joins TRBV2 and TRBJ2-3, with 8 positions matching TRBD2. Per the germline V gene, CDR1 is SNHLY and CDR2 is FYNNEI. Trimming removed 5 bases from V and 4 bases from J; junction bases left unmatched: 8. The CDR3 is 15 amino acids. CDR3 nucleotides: TGTGCCAGCAGTTATAGCGGGGCGTGGTCAGATACGCAGTATTTT. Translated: CASSYSGAWSDTQYF.